The 11 T cell receptor beta chains listed next were all sequenced from one sample in a study of human T cells and chemical hapten exposure (dated by TCRdb to about 2021). The library relied on RACE. For sequencing, a NextSeq 500 was employed. The raw public data were reprocessed by TCRdb itself: fastp quality trimming at Q25, MiXCR clonotype calling, in-frame beta chains only. Here each entry gathers all rows of one CDR3 protein and keeps the most common genes and DNA. The sample data list tens of thousands of distinct CDR3 sequences, and around 4.5% of these were observed just once. The ten top clones hold roughly 5.8% of the sample. According to the study, the label for this sample's time point signals: healthy volunteer bleed at 2 weeks. Total RNA was extracted from unfractionated whole blood collected in Tempus Blood RNA tubes. The sample consisted of whole blood. These receptors all stem from a human donor in good health. Some clones in this sample may be carry-over from other donors' samples.

The table lists this clonotype with a few counts. The genes are TRBV18 and TRBJ2-1; TRBD1 aligns across 11 bases. V gave up 3 bases and J gave up 5 bases; unmatched junction bases: 3. CDR1 and CDR2 from the germline V gene are KGHSH and LQKENI. This CDR3 comprises 15 residues. In DNA, the CDR3 is TGTGCCAGCTCACCGCGGGGACAGGGGGACAATGAGCAGTTCTTC. Protein product: CASSPRGQGDNEQFF.

This clonotype was observed many times. The chain recombines TRBV6-6 with TRBJ2-7; 7 bases agree with TRBD1. CDR1 and CDR2 (germline): MNHNY, SVGAGI (reference sequence). Germline trimming cut 6 bases from V and 6 bases from J; bases unmatched to any gene: 8. The CDR3 has 13 amino acids. CDR3 sequence: CASSDRVSGEQYF. CDR3 in DNA: TGTGCCAGCAGCGACAGGGTTTCAGGCGAGCAGTACTTC.

Concerning this clonotype itself: Just one base apart from a much larger clone, this may be a read error. The chain joins TRBV12-3 or TRBV12-4 to TRBJ2-1; D is ambiguous. V was shortened by 5 bases and J by 13 bases, with 12 bases between the two germline ends. The CDR3 runs 11 residues. The CDR3 coding sequence is TGTGCCAGCAGTCGCAGACTCGGCCAGTTCTTC. Its protein is CASSRRLGQFF.

In its sample, this clonotype was seen many times. The chain couples TRBV10-3 to TRBJ2-3; 8 nucleotides match TRBD1. Germline V gene sequence: CDR1 ENHRY, CDR2 SYGVKD. The CDR3 totals 15 residues. Losses at the gene ends were 9 bases for V and 2 bases for J; bases not matched to a gene: 10. CDR3 residues: CAIRLTGGSTDTQYF. The CDR3 region has the DNA TGTGCCATAAGATTAACAGGGGGTTCCACAGATACGCAGTATTTT.

This clonotype was counted a few times. The gene calls are TRBV6-5 and TRBJ1-6; D unclear. Trimming stripped 3 bases from V and 0 bases from J, with 9 bases between. The CDR3 is 16 residues long. The germline CDR1 and CDR2 sequences are MNHEY and SVGAGI. The CDR3 DNA is TGTGCCAGCAGTTATGAACAGAGCTCCTATAATTCACCCCTCCACTTT. As protein: CASSYEQSSYNSPLHF.

For this clonotype: This may be a read error: a much more frequent sequence differs by one nucleotide. The J gene is TRBJ2-7, the V gene TRBV3-1; D possibly corresponds to TRBD2 (6 bases). The CDR3 is 17 residues long. V shed 3 bases and J shed 2 bases, with 20 bases lying between them. Germline V lookup: CDR1 LGHDT, CDR2 YNNKEL (reference sequence). The CDR3 DNA follows: TGTGCCAGCAGCCAGGATGTTGCGGGGCGGGGAGCCTACGAGCAGTACTTC. Translation: CASSQDVAGRGAYEQYF.

Many counts were recorded for this clonotype. One end of the junction varies from germline; a read error may be responsible. The genes are TRBV4-3 and TRBJ1-4; TRBD1 aligns across 7 bases. The CDR3 spans 15 residues. The germline V gene has CDR1 LGHNA and CDR2 YSLEER. The CDR3 coding sequence is TGTGCCAGCAGCCAGCAACAGGGGCGAGAGGAAAAACTGTTTTTT. Protein: CASSQQQGREEKLFF.

A remark on this clonotype: Since a much larger clone is just one base distant, this may be a read error. The V gene is TRBV3-1, the J gene TRBJ1-1, with D hard to call. The CDR3 loop spans 15 amino acids. Germline assignment: CDR1 LGHDT and CDR2 YNNKEL (reference sequence). The CDR3 DNA follows: TGTGCCAGCGGCCAAGCGCCCCCCAAGGGCACTGAAGCTTTCTTT. Translating gives CASGQAPPKGTEAFF.

The sample holds a few counts of this clonotype. The chain joins TRBV30 to TRBJ1-5; no clear D gene. CDR1 and CDR2 (germline): GTSNPN, SVGIG (reference sequence). The CDR3 contains 16 residues. The V end was cut by 4 bases, the J end by 1 base, with 17 bases between. CDR3 residues: CAWTAAGNGSNQPQHF. CDR3 DNA sequence: TGTGCCTGGACTGCAGCGGGGAATGGGAGCAATCAGCCCCAGCATTTT.

This clonotype is medium-sized (0.01 to 0.1%). This chain links TRBV7-2 with TRBJ2-2, with D possibly being TRBD1 (6 bases). The CDR3 sequence is 15 residues long. CDR1 is SGHTA and CDR2 is FQGNSA in the germline V gene. V was cut by 5 bases and J by 6 bases, with 16 bases left in between. The CDR3 DNA reads as TGTGCCAGCAGCGCGTACAAACAGGGTCCCGGGGAGCTGTTTTTT. This encodes CASSAYKQGPGELFF.

The chain carries TRBV12-3 or TRBV12-4 and TRBJ2-1; 8 bases line up with TRBD2. V shed 8 bases and J 3 bases; nucleotides not matched to a gene: 6. This CDR3 contains 14 residues. CDR3 region: CASQRGWVYNEQFF. For the CDR3, the DNA is TGTGCCAGCCAGCGGGGGTGGGTCTACAATGAGCAGTTCTTC.